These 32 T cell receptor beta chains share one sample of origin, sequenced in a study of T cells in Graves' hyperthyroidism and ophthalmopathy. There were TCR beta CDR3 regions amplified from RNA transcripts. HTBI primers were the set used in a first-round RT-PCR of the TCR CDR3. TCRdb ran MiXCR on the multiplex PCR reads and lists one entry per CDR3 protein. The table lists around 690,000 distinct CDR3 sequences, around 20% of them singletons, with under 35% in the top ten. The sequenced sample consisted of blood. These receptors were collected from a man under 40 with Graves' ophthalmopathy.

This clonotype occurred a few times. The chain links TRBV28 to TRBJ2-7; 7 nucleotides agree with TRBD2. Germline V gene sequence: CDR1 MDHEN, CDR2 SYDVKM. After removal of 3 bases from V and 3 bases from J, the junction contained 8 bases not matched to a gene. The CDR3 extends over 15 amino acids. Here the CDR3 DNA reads TGTGCCAGCAGTTTTGGGGGGGAATGGTTCTACGAGCAGTACTTC. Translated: CASSFGGEWFYEQYF.

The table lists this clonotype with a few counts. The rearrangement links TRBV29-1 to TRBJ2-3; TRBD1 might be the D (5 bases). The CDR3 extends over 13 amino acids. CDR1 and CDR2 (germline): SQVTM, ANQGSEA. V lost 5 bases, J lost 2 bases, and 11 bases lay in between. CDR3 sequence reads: CSVCRQHTDTQYF. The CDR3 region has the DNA TGCAGCGTTTGCCGACAGCACACAGATACGCAGTATTTT.

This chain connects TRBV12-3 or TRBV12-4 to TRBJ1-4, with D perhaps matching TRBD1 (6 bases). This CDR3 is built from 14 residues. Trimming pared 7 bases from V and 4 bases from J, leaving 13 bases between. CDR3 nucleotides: TGTGCCAGCACCCCCGGACAGTTTAATGAAAAACTGTTTTTT. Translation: CASTPGQFNEKLFF.

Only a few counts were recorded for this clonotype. CDR3 nucleotides: TGTGCCAGCGGGGGGGACGGAGGCTCCTACGAGCAGTACTTC. It codes for CASGGDGGSYEQYF. V is TRBV2 and J is TRBJ2-7, with TRBD2 matching over 7 bases. With 8 bases clipped from V and 0 bases from J, the junction kept 7 bases outside the gene matches. From germline, CDR1 is SNHLY and CDR2 FYNNEI. The CDR3 totals 14 residues.

In DNA form, the CDR3 reads TGTGCCAGCAGCGCGGCTCAGGGAGAAAACATTCAGTACTTC. It specifies CASSAAQGENIQYF. V usage is TRBV7-8 and J usage is TRBJ2-4; D is tentatively TRBD1 or TRBD2 (5 bases each). V dropped 5 bases and J dropped 5 bases, with 13 bases sitting between them. Germline CDR1 reads SGHVS; CDR2 reads FQNEAQ. The CDR3 totals 14 residues.

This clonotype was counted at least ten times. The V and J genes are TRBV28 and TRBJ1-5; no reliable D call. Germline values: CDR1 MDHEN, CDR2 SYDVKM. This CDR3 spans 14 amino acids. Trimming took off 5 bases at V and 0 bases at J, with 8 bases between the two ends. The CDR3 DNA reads TGTGCCAGCAGTCCACGGAATAGCAATCAGCCCCAGCATTTT. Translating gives CASSPRNSNQPQHF.

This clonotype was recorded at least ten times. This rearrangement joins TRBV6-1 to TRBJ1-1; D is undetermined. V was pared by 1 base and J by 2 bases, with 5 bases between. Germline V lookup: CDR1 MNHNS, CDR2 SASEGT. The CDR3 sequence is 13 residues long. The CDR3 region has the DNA TGTGCCAGCAGTGAAGTGGGCAACACTGAAGCTTTCTTT. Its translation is CASSEVGNTEAFF.

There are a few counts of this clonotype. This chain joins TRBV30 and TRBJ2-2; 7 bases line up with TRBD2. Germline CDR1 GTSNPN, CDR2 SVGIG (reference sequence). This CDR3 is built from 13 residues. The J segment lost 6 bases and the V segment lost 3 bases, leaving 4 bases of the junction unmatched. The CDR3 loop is CAWRTSSAGELFF. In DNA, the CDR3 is TGTGCCTGGAGGACTAGCTCGGCCGGGGAGCTGTTTTTT.

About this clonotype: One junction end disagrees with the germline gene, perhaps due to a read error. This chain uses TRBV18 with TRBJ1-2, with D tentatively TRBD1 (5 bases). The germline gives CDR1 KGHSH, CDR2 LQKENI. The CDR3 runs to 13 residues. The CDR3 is CASSLDSNYGHTF. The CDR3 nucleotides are TGTGCCAGCTCACTTGACAGTAACTATGGCCACACCTTC.

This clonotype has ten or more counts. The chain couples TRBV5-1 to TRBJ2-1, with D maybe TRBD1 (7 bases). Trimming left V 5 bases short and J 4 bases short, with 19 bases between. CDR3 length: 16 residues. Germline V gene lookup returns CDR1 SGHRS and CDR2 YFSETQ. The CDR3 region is CASRLPFRGAYNEQFF. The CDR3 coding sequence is TGCGCCAGCAGGTTACCCTTCAGGGGGGCTTACAATGAGCAGTTCTTC.

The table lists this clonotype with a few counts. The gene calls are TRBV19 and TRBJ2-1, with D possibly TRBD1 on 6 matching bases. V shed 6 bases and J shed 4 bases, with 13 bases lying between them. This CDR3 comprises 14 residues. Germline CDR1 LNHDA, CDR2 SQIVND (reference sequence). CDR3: CASRESDRYNEQFF. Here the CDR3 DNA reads TGTGCCAGTAGGGAATCGGACAGATACAATGAGCAGTTCTTC.

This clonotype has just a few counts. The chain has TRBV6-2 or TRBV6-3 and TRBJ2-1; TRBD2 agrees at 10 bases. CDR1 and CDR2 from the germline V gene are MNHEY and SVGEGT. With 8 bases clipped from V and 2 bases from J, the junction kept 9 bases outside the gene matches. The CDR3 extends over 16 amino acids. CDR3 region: CASPTHLAGAYNEQFF. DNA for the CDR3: TGTGCCAGCCCGACCCATCTAGCGGGAGCCTACAATGAGCAGTTCTTC.

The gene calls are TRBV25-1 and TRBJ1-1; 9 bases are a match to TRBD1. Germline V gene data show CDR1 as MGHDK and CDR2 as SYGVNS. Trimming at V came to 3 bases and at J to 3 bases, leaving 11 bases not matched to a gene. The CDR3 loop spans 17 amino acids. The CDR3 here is CASSDRDRDGAHTEAFF. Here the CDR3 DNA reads TGTGCCAGCAGTGACCGGGACAGGGATGGTGCCCACACTGAAGCTTTCTTT.

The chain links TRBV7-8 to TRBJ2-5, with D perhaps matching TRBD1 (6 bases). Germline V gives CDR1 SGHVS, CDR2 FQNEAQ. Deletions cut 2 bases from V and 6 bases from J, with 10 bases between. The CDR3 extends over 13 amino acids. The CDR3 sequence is CASSLRGSKTQYF. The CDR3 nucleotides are TGTGCCAGCAGCTTAAGGGGGAGCAAGACCCAGTACTTC. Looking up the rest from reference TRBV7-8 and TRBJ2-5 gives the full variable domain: GAGVSQSPRYKVAKRGQDVALRCDPISGHVSLFWYQQALGQGPEFLTYFQNEAQLDKSGLPSDRFFAERPEGSVSTLKIQRTQQEDSAVYLCASSLRGSKTQYFGPGTRLLVL.

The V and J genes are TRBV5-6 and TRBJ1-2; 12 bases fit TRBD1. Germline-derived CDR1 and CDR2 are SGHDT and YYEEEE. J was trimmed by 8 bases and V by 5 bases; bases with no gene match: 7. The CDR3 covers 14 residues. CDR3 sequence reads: CASRTGTGGTGYTF. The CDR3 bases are TGTGCCAGCAGAACCGGGACAGGGGGCACCGGCTACACCTTC.

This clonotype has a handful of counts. The DNA for the CDR3 is TGTGCCTGGAGCCCCCGCAGGAGTAGCAATCAGCCCCAGCATTTT. Residues: CAWSPRRSSNQPQHF. The chain couples TRBV30 to TRBJ1-5; D remains unclear. V lost 3 bases and J lost 0, with 12 bases in between. The CDR3 is 15 residues long. Germline assignment: CDR1 GTSNPN and CDR2 SVGIG (reference sequence).

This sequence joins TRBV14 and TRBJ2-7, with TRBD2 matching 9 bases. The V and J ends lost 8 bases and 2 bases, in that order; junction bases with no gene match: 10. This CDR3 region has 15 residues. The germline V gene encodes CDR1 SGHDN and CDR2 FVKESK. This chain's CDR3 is CASRSSSSGAYEQYF. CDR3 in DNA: TGTGCCAGCCGCTCGTCGTCTAGCGGGGCCTACGAGCAGTACTTC.

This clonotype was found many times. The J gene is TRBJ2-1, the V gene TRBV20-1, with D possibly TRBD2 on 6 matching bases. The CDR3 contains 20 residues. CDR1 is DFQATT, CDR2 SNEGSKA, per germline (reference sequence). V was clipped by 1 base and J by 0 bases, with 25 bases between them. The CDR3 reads CSARAAWGVGVPSSYNEQFF. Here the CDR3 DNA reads TGCAGTGCTAGAGCCGCCTGGGGGGTCGGGGTCCCAAGCTCCTACAATGAGCAGTTCTTC.

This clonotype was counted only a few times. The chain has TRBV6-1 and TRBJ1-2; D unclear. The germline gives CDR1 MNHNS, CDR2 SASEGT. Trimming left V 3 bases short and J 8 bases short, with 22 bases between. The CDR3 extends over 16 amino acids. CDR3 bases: TGTGCCAGCAGTGATACCGGGCTCCAAGGTTTTGGGGGCTACACCTTC. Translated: CASSDTGLQGFGGYTF.

This CDR3 reads CSAKATYGYTF. In DNA form, the CDR3 reads TGCAGTGCTAAAGCAACCTATGGCTACACCTTC. The V gene is TRBV20-1, the J gene TRBJ1-2; no definite D call. The CDR3 sequence is 11 residues long. Germline V gives CDR1 DFQATT, CDR2 SNEGSKA (reference sequence). The V end was cut by 4 bases, the J end by 4 bases, with 7 bases between.

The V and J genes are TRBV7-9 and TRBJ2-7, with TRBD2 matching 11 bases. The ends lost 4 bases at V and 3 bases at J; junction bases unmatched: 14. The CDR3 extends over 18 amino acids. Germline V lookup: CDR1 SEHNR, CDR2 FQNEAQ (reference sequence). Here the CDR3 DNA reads TGTGCCAGCAGCTACACAAGCGAGACTAGCGGGATCCGCTACGAGCAGTACTTC. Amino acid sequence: CASSYTSETSGIRYEQYF.

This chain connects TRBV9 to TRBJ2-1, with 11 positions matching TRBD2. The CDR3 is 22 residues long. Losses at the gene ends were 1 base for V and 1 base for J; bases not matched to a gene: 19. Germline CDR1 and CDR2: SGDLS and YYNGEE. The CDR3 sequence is CASSVPHSPGTSGPDSYNEQFF. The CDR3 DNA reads TGTGCCAGCAGCGTACCCCACTCTCCCGGGACTAGCGGCCCTGATTCCTACAATGAGCAGTTCTTC.

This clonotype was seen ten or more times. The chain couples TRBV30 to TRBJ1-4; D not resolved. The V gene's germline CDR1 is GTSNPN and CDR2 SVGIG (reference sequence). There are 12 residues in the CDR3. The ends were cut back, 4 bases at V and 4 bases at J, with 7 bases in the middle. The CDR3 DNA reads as TGTGCCTGGACTAGGGATAATGAAAAACTGTTTTTT. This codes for CAWTRDNEKLFF. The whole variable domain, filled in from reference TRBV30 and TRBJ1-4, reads SQTIHQWPATLVQPVGSPLSLECTVEGTSNPNLYWYRQAAGRGLQLLFYSVGIGQISSEVPQNLSASRPQDRQFILSSKKLLLSDSGFYLCAWTRDNEKLFFGSGTQLSVL.

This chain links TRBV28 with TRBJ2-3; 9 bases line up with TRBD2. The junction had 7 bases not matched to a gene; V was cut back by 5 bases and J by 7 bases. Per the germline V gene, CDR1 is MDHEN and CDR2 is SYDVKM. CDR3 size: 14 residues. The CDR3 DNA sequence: TGTGCCAGCAGTCCTCGGACTAGCGATTATACGCAGTATTTT. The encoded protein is CASSPRTSDYTQYF.

DNA for the CDR3: TGTGCCATCAGTGGGTCGATTTCCAGGGGAGGGCAAGAGACCCAGTACTTC. Amino acids: CAISGSISRGGQETQYF. This chain uses TRBV10-3 with TRBJ2-5; the D gene is possibly TRBD2 (7 bases). CDR3 size: 17 residues. CDR1 and CDR2 from the germline V gene are ENHRY and SYGVKD. V was trimmed by 4 bases and J by 2 bases, leaving 20 bases between them.

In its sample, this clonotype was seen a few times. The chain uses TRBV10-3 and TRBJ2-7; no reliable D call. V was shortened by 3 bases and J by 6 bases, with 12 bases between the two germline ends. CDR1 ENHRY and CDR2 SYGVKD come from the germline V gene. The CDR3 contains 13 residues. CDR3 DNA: TGTGCCATCAGTGAATATACGGAATCCGAGCAGTACTTC. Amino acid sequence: CAISEYTESEQYF.

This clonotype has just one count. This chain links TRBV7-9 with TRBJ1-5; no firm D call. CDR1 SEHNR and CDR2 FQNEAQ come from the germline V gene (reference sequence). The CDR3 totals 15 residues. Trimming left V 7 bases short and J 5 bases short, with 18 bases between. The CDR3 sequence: CASTPQRGRYQPQHF. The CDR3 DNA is TGTGCCAGCACTCCCCAGCGGGGTCGATATCAGCCCCAGCATTTT. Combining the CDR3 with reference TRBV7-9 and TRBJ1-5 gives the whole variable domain DTGVSQNPRHKITKRGQNVTFRCDPISEHNRLYWYRQTLGQGPEFLTYFQNEAQLEKSRLLSDRFSAERPKGSFSTLEIQRTEQGDSAMYLCASTPQRGRYQPQHFGDGTRLSIL.

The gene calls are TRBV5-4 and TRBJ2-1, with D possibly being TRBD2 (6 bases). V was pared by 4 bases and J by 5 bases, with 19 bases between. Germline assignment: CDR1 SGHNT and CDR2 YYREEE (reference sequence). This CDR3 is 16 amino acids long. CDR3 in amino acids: CASSPAGLAFDNEQFF. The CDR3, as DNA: TGTGCCAGCAGCCCCGCGGGACTGGCTTTCGACAATGAGCAGTTCTTC.

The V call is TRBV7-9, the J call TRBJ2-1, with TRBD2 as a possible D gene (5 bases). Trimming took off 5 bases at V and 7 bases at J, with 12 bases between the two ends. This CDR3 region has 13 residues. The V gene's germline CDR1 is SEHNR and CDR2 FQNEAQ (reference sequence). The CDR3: CASSTDLLNEQFF. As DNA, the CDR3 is TGTGCCAGCAGCACGGACTTGTTGAATGAGCAGTTCTTC. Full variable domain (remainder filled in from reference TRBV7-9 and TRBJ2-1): DTGVSQNPRHKITKRGQNVTFRCDPISEHNRLYWYRQTLGQGPEFLTYFQNEAQLEKSRLLSDRFSAERPKGSFSTLEIQRTEQGDSAMYLCASSTDLLNEQFFGPGTRLTVL.

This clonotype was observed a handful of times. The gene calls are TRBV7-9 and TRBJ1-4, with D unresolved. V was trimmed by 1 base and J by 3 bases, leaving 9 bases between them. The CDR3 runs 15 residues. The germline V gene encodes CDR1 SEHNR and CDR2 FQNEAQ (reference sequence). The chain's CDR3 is CASSLVTDPNEKLFF. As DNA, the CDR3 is TGTGCCAGCAGCTTAGTAACGGACCCTAATGAAAAACTGTTTTTT.

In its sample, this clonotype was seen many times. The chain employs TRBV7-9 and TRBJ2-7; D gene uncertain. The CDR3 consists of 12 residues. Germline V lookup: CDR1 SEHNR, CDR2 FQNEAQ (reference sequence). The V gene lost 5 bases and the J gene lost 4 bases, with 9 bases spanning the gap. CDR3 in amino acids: CASSPELYEQYF. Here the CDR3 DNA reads TGTGCCAGCAGCCCCGAACTATACGAGCAGTACTTC.

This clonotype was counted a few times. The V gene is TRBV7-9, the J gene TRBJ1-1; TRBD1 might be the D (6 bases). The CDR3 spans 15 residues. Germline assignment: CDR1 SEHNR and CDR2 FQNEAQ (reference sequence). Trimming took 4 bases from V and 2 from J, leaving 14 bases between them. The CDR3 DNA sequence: TGTGCCAGCAGCTCCCGGCAGGGGCCAAACACTGAAGCTTTCTTT. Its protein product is CASSSRQGPNTEAFF.